The rows below give T cell receptor beta chains drawn from one sample of a study of control samples from healthy donors and cancer patients. Using immunoSEQ multiplex PCR, the repertoire was profiled, and TCRdb retains in-frame clones only, with some absent. The sample has around 110,000 clones, around nine tenths seen once; the top ten hold 2.3%. Sequencing input: blood. The origin of the receptors is a woman in her 70s in good health. Both conserved end residues are trimmed from each CDR3.

len | j_gene | v_gene | CDR3aa
12 | TRBJ1-3 | TRBV2 | ATLLTGFEVTIY
10 | TRBJ2-7 | TRBV12-3/TRBV12-4 | ASSLDPGEQY
9 | TRBJ2-5 | TRBV12-3/TRBV12-4 | ASSFQETQY
14 | TRBJ1-5 | TRBV18 | ASSPPNLSLNQPQH
13 | TRBJ1-3 | TRBV5-1 | ASSLALSSGNTIY
10 | TRBJ1-2 | TRBV3-1/TRBV3-2 | ASSPAGIDYT
11 | TRBJ1-2 | TRBV19 | ASSMDREYGYT
14 | TRBJ1-2 | TRBV18 | ASSSSQTRGNYGYT
10 | TRBJ2-1 | TRBV6-2/TRBV6-3 | ASSYEGTEQF
14 | TRBJ2-7 | TRBV6-4 | ASSDSAQARVYEQY